This T cell receptor beta chain was captured by sequencing in a study of tumor and adjacent non-tumor tissue in lung cancer. The overall study: The patients, roughly eleven men and roughly 5 women, were roughly 31 to 85 with stage I to III disease. Study findings and constraints: Tumor repertoires had a smaller top 100 clone share than normal lung. Compared with tumor, normal lung showed significantly lower TCR diversity.

This sample's RNA came from whole unsorted tissue. The CDR3 sequence is 19 residues long. Germline CDR1 reads MGHRA; CDR2 reads YSYEKL. The library came from three nested PCR rounds adapted from ARM-PCR protocols. A single record per CDR3 protein comes from TCRdb applying MiXCR to the multiplex PCR reads. The sample lists tens of thousands of distinct CDR3 sequences; under 85% were seen once. Regarding this clonotype: Its target is unknown. Because the CDR3 is missing its conserved closing phenylalanine or tryptophan, this is likely a read error.

J is TRBJ2-6 and V is TRBV4-1; 11 bases agree with TRBD1. The material sequenced was lung tumor tissue. This sequence originates from a woman in her 50s with non-small cell lung cancer. The CDR3 loop is CVSSQDWWTGGSGADVLTL. The CDR3 DNA reads as TGCGTCAGCAGCCAAGATTGGTGGACAGGGGGCTCTGGGGCCGACGTCCTGACTCTC.